Here is one T cell receptor beta chain with its context. What it binds is unknown. TCRdb redid the calling of the reads with MiXCR, one entry per CDR3 protein. The sample has around 530,000 distinct CDR3 sequences; about 25% are singletons. This sample is part of a study of T cell repertoires in cytomegalovirus infection. In the study overall: Public signatures in TCR beta pointed to CMV infection and matching HLA type.

Germline values: CDR1 MNHNY, CDR2 SVGAGI (reference sequence). CDR3 length: 15 amino acids. V lost 2 bases to trimming and J lost 6 bases; unmatched junction nucleotides: 6. Study conclusions and caveats: Totalled public TCR beta family frequency picked out people who carried CMV plus the relevant HLA. It was HLA-C-restricted CMV-specific TCR beta clonotypes that dominated the response ex vivo.

This sequence originates from a human donor in good health (CMV status not recorded). Some clones in this sample may be carry-over from other donors' samples. Sequencing was done on a sample of PBMCs. The gene calls are TRBV6-6 and TRBJ2-3; 9 bases fit TRBD1. CDR3: CASSYGDRVSDTQYF. CDR3 sequence (DNA): TGTGCCAGCAGTTACGGGGACAGGGTCTCGGATACGCAGTATTTT.